The T cell receptor (beta chain) described here comes from a study of somatic mutations in cytotoxic T cells in rheumatoid arthritis. Clones were read by immunoSEQ multiplex PCR, and TCRdb kept only the in-frame ones, dropping some. The data hold 20,000 to 25,000 clones, with approximately 86% observed a single time. Between the trimmed V and J ends, which lost 2 bases and 1 base, there was a span of 9 bases. The germline gives CDR1 SGHRS, CDR2 YFSETQ. The CDR3 has 14 residues. The receptor's source is a woman aged 45 to 65 in good health. Sequencing was performed on CD8+ T cells sorted from blood. The chain is built from TRBV5-1 and TRBJ1-1; D perhaps matches TRBD1 (5 bases). CDR3: CASSFPGANTEAFF. CDR3 sequence (DNA): TGCGCCAGCAGCTTTCCCGGGGCGAACACTGAAGCTTTCTTT.